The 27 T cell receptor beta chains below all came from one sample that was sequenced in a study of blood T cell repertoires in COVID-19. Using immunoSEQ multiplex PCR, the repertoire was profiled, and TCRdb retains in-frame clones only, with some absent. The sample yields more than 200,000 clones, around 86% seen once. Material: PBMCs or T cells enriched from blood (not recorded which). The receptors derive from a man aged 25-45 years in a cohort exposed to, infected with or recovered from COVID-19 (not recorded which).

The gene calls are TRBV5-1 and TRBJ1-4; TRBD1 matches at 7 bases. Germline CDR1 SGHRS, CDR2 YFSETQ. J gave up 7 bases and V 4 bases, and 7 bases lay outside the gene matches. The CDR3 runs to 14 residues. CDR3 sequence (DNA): TGCGCCAGCAGCCAGACAGGGCGGTCTGAAAAACTGTTTTTT. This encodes CASSQTGRSEKLFF.

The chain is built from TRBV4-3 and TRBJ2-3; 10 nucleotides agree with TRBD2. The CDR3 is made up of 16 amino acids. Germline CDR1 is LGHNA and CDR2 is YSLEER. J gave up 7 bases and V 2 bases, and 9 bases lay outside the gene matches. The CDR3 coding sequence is TGCGCCAGCAGCCAAATTCCGCTAGCGGGGGTTTATACGCAGTATTTT. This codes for CASSQIPLAGVYTQYF.

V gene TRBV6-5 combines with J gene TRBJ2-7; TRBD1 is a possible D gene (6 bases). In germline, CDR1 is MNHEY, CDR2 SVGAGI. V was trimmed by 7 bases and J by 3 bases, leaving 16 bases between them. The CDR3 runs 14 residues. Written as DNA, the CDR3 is TGTGCCAGCACTCCGGCAGGGGCAATCTACGAGCAGTACTTC. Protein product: CASTPAGAIYEQYF.

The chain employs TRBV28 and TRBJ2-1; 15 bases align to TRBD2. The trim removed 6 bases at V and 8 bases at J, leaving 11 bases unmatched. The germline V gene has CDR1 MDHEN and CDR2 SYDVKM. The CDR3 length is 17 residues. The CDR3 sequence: CASSRRGRTSGRDEQFF. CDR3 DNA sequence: TGTGCCAGCAGCCGACGGGGTAGGACTAGCGGGAGGGATGAGCAGTTCTTC.

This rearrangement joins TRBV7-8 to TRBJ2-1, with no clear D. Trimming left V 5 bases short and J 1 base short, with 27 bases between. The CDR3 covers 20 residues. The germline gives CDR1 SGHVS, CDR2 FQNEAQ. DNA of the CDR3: TGTGCCAGCAGCCACCGCCGAGAGAGCCCGCCACTCCAATCCTACAATGAGCAGTTCTTC. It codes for CASSHRRESPPLQSYNEQFF. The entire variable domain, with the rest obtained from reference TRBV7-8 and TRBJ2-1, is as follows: GAGVSQSPRYKVAKRGQDVALRCDPISGHVSLFWYQQALGQGPEFLTYFQNEAQLDKSGLPSDRFFAERPEGSVSTLKIQRTQQEDSAVYLCASSHRRESPPLQSYNEQFFGPGTRLTVL.

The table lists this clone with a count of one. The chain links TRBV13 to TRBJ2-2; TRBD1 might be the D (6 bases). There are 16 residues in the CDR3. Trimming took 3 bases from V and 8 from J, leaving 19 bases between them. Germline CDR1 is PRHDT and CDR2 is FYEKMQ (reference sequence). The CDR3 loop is CASSLGPGHMQGELFF. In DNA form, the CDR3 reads TGTGCCAGCAGCTTGGGACCGGGACACATGCAGGGGGAGCTGTTTTTT.

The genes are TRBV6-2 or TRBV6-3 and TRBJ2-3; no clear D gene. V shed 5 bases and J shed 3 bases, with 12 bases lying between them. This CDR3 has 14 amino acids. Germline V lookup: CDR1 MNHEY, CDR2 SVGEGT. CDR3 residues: CASSQVLETDTQYF. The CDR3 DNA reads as TGTGCCAGCAGTCAGGTACTCGAGACAGATACGCAGTATTTT.

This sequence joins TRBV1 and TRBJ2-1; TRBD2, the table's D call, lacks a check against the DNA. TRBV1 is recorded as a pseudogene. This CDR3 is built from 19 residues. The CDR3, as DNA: TGCACCAGCAGCAAAGCCCGGACTAGCGGGACCCACTCCTACAATGAGCAGTTCTTC. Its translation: CTSSKARTSGTHSYNEQFF.

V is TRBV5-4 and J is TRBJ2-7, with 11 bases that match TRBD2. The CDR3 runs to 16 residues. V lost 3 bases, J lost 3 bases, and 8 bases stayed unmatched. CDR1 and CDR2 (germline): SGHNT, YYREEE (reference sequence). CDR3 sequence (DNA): TGTGCCAGCAGCTCAATAGCGGGAGGGCACCTCTACGAGCAGTACTTC. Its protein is CASSSIAGGHLYEQYF.

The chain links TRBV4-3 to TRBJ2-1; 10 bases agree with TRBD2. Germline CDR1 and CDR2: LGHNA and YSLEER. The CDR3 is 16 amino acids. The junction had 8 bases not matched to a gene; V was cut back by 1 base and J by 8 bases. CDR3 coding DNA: TGCGCCAGCAGCCAAGCTACCGGGACTAGCGTCCATGAGCAGTTCTTC. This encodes CASSQATGTSVHEQFF.

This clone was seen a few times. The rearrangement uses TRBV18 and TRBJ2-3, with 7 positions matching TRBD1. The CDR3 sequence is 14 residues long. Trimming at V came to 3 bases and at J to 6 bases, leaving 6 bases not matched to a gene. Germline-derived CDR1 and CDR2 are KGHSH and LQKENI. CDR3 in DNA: TGTGCCAGCTCACCGGGACAGCCCGGGGATACGCAGTATTTT. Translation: CASSPGQPGDTQYF.

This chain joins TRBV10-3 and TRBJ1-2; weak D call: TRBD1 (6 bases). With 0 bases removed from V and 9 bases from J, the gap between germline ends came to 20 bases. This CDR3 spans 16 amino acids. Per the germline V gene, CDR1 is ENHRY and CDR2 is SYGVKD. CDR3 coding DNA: TGTGCCATCAGTGAGTCGAACCGGGACATTTGGAGTAGCTACACCTTC. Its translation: CAISESNRDIWSSYTF.

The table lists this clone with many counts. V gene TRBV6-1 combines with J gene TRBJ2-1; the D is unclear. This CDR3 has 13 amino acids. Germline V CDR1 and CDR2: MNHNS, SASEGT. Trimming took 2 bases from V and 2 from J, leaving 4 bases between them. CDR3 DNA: TGTGCCAGCAGTGAAAGCGCCTACAATGAGCAGTTCTTC. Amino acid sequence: CASSESAYNEQFF.

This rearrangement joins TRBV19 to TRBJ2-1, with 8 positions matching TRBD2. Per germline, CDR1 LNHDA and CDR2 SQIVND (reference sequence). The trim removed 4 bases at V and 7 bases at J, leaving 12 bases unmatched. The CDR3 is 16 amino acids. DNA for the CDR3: TGTGCCAGTAGTAGAGCTTGGCGGGAGGTTGGGAATGAGCAGTTCTTC. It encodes CASSRAWREVGNEQFF.

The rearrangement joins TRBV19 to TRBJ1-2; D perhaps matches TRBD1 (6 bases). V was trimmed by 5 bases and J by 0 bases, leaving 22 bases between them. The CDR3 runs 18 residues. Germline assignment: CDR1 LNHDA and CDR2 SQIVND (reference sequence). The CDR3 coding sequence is TGTGCCAGTAGTCGATGGGGAGGGACATCCTCTGCTAACTATGGCTACACCTTC. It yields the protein CASSRWGGTSSANYGYTF.

The CDR3 nucleotides read TGCGCCAGCAGCCAAGTCATAGGAGTCGACGAGCAGTACTTC. Translating it yields CASSQVIGVDEQYF. The gene calls are TRBV4-1 and TRBJ2-7, with D hard to call. The length of the CDR3 is 14 residues. V lost 1 base, J lost 5 bases, and 12 bases lay in between. Germline CDR1 is MGHRA and CDR2 is YSYEKL.

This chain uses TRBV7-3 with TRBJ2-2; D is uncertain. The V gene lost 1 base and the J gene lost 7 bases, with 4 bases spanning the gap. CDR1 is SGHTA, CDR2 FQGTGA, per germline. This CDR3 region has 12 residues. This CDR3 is CASSLSGGELFF. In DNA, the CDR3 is TGTGCCAGCAGCTTAAGCGGCGGGGAGCTGTTTTTT.

This chain's CDR3 is CASSLRQVNTEAFF. The CDR3 coding sequence is TGCGCCAGCAGCTTGCGGCAGGTGAACACTGAAGCTTTCTTT. This rearrangement joins TRBV5-1 to TRBJ1-1; D is unclear. CDR3 length equals 14 residues. CDR1 and CDR2 (germline): SGHRS, YFSETQ. Trimming stripped 1 base from V and 0 bases from J, with 7 bases between.

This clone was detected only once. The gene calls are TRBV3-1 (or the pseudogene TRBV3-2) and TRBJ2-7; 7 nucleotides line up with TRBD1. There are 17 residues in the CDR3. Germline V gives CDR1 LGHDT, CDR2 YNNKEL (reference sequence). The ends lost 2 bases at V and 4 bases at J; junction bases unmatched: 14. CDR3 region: CASSQPRQGASTYEQYF. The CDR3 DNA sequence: TGTGCCAGCAGCCAACCGAGACAGGGTGCATCAACTTACGAGCAGTACTTC.

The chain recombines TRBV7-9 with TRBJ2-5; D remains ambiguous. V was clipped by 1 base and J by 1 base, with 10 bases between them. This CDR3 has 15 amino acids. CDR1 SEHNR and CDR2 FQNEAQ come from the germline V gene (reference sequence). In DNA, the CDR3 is TGTGCCAGCAGCTTAGTCGTTACAGCCCAAGAGACCCAGTACTTC. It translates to CASSLVVTAQETQYF.

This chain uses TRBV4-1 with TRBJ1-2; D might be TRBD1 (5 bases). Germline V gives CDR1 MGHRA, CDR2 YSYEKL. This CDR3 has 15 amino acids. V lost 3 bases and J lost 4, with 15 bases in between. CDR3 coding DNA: TGCGCCAGCAGCCAGGGCGAGACAGTACTCTATGGCTACACCTTC. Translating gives CASSQGETVLYGYTF.

Written as DNA, the CDR3 is TGTGCCAGCGTTCGCGGGACTAGCGGAAACAATGAGCAGTTCTTC. Amino acids: CASVRGTSGNNEQFF. V usage is TRBV2 and J usage is TRBJ2-1; TRBD2 aligns across 11 bases. The V and J ends lost 8 bases and 5 bases, in that order; junction bases with no gene match: 8. CDR3 length: 15 residues. Germline V gene data show CDR1 as SNHLY and CDR2 as FYNNEI.

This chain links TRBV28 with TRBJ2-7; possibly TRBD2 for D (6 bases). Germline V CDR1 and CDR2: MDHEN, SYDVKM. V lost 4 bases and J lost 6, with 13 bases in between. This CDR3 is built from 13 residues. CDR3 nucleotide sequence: TGTGCCAGCAGTTCGGGACTCGGGGTCGAGCAGTACTTC. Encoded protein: CASSSGLGVEQYF. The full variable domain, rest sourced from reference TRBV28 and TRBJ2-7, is DVKVTQSSRYLVKRTGEKVFLECVQDMDHENMFWYRQDPGLGLRLIYFSYDVKMKEKGDIPEGYSVSREKKERFSLILESASTNQTSMYLCASSSGLGVEQYFGPGTRLTVT.

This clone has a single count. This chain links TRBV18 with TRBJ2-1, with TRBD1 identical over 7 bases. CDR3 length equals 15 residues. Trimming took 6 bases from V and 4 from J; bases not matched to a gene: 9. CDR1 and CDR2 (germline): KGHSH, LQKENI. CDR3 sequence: CASSSDPGGYNEQFF. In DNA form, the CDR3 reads TGTGCCAGCTCTTCCGACCCAGGGGGTTACAATGAGCAGTTCTTC.

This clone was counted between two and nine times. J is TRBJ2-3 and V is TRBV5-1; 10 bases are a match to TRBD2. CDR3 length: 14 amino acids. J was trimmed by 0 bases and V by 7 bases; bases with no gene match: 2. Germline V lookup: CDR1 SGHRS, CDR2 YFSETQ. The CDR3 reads CASGTSASTDTQYF. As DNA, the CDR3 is TGCGCCAGCGGGACTAGCGCTAGCACAGATACGCAGTATTTT.

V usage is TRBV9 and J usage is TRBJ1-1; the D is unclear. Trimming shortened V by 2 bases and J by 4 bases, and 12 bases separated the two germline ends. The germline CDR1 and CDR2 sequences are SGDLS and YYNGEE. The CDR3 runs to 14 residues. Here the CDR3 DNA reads TGTGCCAGCAGCGTTAGTTTTGAGGGCACTGAAGCTTTCTTT. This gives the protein CASSVSFEGTEAFF.

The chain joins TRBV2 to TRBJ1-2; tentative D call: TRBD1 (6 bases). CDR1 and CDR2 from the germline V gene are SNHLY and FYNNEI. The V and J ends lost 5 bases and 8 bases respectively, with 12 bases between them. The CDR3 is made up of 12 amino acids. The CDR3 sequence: CASSQGLNGYTF. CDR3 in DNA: TGTGCCAGCAGTCAGGGGCTGAACGGCTACACCTTC.